The T cell receptor (beta chain) under discussion was sequenced for a study of T cell clonality in common variable immunodeficiency. This clone was detected ten times or more. The missing CDR3 end, 3 residues past where the read stops, is filled in from the germline J gene. The protocol was immunoSEQ multiplex PCR, while the TCRdb copy is restricted to in-frame clones and leaves out a portion. This repertoire lists about 52,000 clones without singletons; just over 2% sits in the top ten. Both groups were predominantly of Caucasian heritage. After removal of 2 bases from V and 7 bases from J, the junction contained 9 bases not matched to a gene. CDR1 is MNHEY, CDR2 SVGEGT, per germline. The CDR3 covers 15 residues.

The genes are TRBV6-2 or TRBV6-3 and TRBJ2-5, with 8 bases that match TRBD2. This receptor was taken from a person aged 18-70 years in good health. The source material was peripheral blood mononuclear cells. CDR3 sequence reads: CASSYSGGEPPTQYF. The DNA read from the CDR3 is TGTGCCAGCAGTTACAGCGGGGGAGAGCCCCCGACC.